This note documents a single T cell receptor (beta chain) sequence. This sample was taken from a study of blood T cell repertoires in COVID-19. Patients in Seattle were enrolled during active infection, then followed longitudinally. V lost 7 bases to trimming and J lost 1 base, with 11 bases between them. The germline CDR1 and CDR2 sequences are SNHLY and FYNNEI. CDR3 length: 15 residues. Only in-frame clones appear in the TCRdb table, and some are missing; sequencing was by immunoSEQ multiplex PCR. Here the sample spans some 220,000 clones, more than 75% being singletons. The genes are TRBV2 and TRBJ2-6; D gene uncertain. The sequence came from a woman aged 70-85 years with COVID-19, enrolled during active disease. Material for sequencing was peripheral blood. CDR3 in amino acids: CASTRGASGANVLTF. The CDR3 DNA sequence: TGTGCCAGCACCAGAGGTGCGTCTGGGGCCAACGTCCTGACTTTC.